This TCR beta chain appears in the sequencing data of a study of identical twins. In germline, CDR1 is SGHRS, CDR2 YFSETQ. V was shortened by 0 bases and J by 5 bases, with 10 bases between the two germline ends. The CDR3 covers 14 residues. As for this clonotype: Its specificity is not known.

Study-wide points: An excess of low generation probability was shown by twin-shared out-of-frame alpha sequences. The study reached conclusions through statistical analysis that was cross-sectional, not following the same donors. Weaker excess twin sharing was seen among beta out-of-frame sequences.

Carrying unique molecular identifiers, the cDNA also gained a universal primer site through template switching. One entry per CDR3 protein, called by TCRdb with MiXCR from the 5' RACE reads. The sample has some 660,000 distinct CDR3 sequences, 8.6% seen once. These data were likewise used in another study, on yellow fever vaccine responses in identical twins.

The material sequenced was PBMCs. This receptor was taken from a woman younger than 30 in good health. This chain uses TRBV5-1 with TRBJ2-3, with D hard to call. The CDR3 sequence: CASSLVRWGDTQYF. The CDR3 nucleotides read TGCGCCAGCAGCTTGGTAAGGTGGGGAGATACGCAGTATTTT.